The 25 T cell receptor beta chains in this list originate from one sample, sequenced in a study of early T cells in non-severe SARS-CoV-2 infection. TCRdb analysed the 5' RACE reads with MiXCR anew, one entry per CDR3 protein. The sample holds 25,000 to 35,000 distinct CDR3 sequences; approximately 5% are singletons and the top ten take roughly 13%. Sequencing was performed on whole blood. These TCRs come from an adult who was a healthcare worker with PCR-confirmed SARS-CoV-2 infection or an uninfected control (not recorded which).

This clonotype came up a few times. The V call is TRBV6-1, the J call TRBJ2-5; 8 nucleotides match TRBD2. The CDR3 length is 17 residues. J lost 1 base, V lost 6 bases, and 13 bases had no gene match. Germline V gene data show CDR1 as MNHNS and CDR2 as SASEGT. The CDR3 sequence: CASSPSHGGDLQETQYF. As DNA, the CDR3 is TGTGCCAGCAGCCCTAGCCACGGGGGGGACCTCCAAGAGACCCAGTACTTC.

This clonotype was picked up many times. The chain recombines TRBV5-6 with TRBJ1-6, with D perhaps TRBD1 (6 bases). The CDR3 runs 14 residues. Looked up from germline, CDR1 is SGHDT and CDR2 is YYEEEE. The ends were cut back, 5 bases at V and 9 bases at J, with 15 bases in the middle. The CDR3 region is CASSPAGVTSPLHF. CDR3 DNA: TGTGCCAGCAGTCCGGCAGGGGTTACTTCACCCCTCCACTTT.

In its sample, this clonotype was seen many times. CDR3 region: CASSLAPRTQGRLFF. The CDR3 nucleotides are TGTGCCAGCAGCTTAGCGCCTCGGACACAAGGGAGACTGTTTTTT. The chain carries TRBV7-2 and TRBJ1-4, with D maybe TRBD1 (5 bases). Germline loops: CDR1 SGHTA, CDR2 FQGNSA. V was trimmed by 0 bases and J by 13 bases, leaving 18 bases between them. This CDR3 spans 15 amino acids.

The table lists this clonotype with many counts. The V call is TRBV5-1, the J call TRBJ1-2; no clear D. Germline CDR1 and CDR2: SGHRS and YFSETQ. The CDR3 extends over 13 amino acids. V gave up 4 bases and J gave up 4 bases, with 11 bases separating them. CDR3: CASSPGSGYGYTF. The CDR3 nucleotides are TGCGCCAGCAGCCCCGGGTCGGGCTATGGCTACACCTTC.

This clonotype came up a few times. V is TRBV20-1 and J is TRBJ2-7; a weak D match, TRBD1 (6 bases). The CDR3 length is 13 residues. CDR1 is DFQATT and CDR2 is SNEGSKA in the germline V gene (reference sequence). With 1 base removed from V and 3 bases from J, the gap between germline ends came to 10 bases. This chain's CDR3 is CSARGDIDYEQYF. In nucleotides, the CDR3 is TGCAGTGCTAGAGGGGACATTGACTACGAGCAGTACTTC.

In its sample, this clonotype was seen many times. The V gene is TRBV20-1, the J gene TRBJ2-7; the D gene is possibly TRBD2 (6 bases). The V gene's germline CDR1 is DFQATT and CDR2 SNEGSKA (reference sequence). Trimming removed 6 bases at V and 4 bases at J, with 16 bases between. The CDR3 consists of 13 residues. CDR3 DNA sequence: TGCAGTGCCGGAAAAGGGGAGGCGTACGAGCAGTACTTC. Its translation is CSAGKGEAYEQYF.

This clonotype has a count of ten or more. CDR3 nucleotides: TGCGCCAGCAGCCAAGGGACAGCGGGGACGGACACAGATACGCAGTATTTT. Its translation: CASSQGTAGTDTDTQYF. The chain is built from TRBV4-1 and TRBJ2-3, with D perhaps TRBD2 (7 bases). This CDR3 has 17 residues. In germline, CDR1 is MGHRA, CDR2 YSYEKL. V was shortened by 1 base and J by 2 bases, with 16 bases between the two germline ends.

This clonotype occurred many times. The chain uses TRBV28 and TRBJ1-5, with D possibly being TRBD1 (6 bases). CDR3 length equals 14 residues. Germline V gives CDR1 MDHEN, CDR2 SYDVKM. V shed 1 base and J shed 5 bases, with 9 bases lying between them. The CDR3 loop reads CASSLFGGHQPQHF. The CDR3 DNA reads TGTGCCAGCAGTTTATTCGGGGGGCATCAGCCCCAGCATTTT.

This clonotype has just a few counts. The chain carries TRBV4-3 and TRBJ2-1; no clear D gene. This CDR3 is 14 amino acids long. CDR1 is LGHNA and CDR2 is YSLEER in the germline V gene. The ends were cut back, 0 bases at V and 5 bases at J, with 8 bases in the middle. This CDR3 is CASSQDITHNEQFF. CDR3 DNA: TGCGCCAGCAGCCAAGATATAACGCACAATGAGCAGTTCTTC.

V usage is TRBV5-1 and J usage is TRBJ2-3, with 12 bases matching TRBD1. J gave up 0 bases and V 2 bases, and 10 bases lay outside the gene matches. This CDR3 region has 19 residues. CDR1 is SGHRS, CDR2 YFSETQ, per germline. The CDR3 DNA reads TGCGCCAGCAGCTTAGGGGACAGGGGGCTTCTTATAAGCACAGATACGCAGTATTTT. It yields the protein CASSLGDRGLLISTDTQYF.

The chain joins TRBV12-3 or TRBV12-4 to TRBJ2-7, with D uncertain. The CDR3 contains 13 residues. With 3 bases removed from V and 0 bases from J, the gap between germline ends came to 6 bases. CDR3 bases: TGTGCCAGCAGTTTCGGGTTCTCCTACGAGCAGTACTTC. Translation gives CASSFGFSYEQYF.

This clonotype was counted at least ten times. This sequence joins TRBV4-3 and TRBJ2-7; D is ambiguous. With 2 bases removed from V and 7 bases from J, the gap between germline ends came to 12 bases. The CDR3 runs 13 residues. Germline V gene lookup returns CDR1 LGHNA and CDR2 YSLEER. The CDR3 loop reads CASSQIEMGEQYF. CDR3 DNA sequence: TGCGCCAGCAGCCAAATCGAGATGGGGGAGCAGTACTTC.

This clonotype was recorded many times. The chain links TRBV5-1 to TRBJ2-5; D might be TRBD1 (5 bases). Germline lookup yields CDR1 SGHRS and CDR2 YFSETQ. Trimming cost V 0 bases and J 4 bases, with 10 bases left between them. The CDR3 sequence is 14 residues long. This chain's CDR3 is CASSLEGNGETQYF. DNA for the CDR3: TGCGCCAGCAGCTTGGAGGGGAACGGAGAGACCCAGTACTTC. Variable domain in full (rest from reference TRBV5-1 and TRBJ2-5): KAGVTQTPRYLIKTRGQQVTLSCSPISGHRSVSWYQQTPGQGLQFLFEYFSETQRNKGNFPGRFSGRQFSNSRSEMNVSTLELGDSALYLCASSLEGNGETQYFGPGTRLLVL.

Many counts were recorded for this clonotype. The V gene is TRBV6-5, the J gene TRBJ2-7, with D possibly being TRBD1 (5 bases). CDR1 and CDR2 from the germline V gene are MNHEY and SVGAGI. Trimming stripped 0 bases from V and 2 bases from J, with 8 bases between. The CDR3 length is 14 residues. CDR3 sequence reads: CASSYSDRAYEQYF. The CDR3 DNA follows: TGTGCCAGCAGTTACTCCGACAGAGCCTACGAGCAGTACTTC.

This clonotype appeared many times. The CDR3: CASRRDREAQPQHF. The CDR3 nucleotides read TGTGCCAGCAGACGGGACAGGGAGGCCCAGCCCCAGCATTTT. This chain connects TRBV27 to TRBJ1-5; 9 nucleotides line up with TRBD1. With 6 bases clipped from V and 7 bases from J, the junction kept 7 bases outside the gene matches. The germline gives CDR1 MNHEY, CDR2 SMNVEV (reference sequence). CDR3 length: 14 residues.

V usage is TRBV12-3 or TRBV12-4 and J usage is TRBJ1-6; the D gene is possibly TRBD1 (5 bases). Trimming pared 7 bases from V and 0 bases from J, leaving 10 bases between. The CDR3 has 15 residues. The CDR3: CASKRGSSYNSPLHF. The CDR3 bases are TGTGCCAGCAAGAGGGGAAGCTCCTATAATTCACCCCTCCACTTT.

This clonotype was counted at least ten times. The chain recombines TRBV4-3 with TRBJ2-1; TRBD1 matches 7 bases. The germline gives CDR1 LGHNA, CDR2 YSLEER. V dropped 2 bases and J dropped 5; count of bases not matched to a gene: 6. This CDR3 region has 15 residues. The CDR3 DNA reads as TGCGCCAGCAGCCAAAGGGGGCTAGGGAACAATGAGCAGTTCTTC. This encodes CASSQRGLGNNEQFF.

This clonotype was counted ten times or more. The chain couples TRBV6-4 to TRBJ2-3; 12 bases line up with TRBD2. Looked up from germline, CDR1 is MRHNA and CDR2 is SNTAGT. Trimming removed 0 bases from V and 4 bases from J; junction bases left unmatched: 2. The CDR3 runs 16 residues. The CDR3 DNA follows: TGTGCCAGCAGTGACTCGACTAGCGGGGGACCAGATACGCAGTATTTT. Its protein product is CASSDSTSGGPDTQYF.

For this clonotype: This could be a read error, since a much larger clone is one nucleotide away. The CDR3 sequence is CATSEGLDGYTF. The CDR3 DNA follows: TGTGCCACCAGTGAAGGGTTAGATGGCTACACCTTC. V and J are TRBV24-1 and TRBJ1-2; D is uncertain. Trimming cost V 4 bases and J 6 bases, with 8 bases left between them. The germline CDR1 and CDR2 sequences are KGHDR and SFDVKD. The CDR3 extends over 12 amino acids.

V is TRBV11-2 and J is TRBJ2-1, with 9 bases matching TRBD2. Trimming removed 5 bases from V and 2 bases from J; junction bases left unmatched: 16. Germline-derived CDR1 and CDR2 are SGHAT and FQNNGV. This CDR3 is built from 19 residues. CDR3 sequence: CASSPKRTSDRLPYNEQFF. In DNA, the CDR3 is TGTGCCAGCAGCCCGAAGAGGACTAGCGACCGACTTCCCTACAATGAGCAGTTCTTC.

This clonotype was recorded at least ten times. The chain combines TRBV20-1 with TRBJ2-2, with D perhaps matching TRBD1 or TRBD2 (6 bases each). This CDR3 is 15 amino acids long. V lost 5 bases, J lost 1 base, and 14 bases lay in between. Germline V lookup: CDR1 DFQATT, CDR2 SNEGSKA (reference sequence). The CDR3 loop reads CSAVGGTLNTGELFF. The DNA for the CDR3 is TGCAGTGCTGTAGGGGGGACACTGAACACCGGGGAGCTGTTTTTT.

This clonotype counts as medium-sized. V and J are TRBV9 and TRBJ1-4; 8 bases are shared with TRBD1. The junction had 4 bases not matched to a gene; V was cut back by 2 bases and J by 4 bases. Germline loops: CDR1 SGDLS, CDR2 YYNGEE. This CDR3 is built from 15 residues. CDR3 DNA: TGTGCCAGCAGCGTGACAGGGGCCAATAATGAAAAACTGTTTTTT. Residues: CASSVTGANNEKLFF.

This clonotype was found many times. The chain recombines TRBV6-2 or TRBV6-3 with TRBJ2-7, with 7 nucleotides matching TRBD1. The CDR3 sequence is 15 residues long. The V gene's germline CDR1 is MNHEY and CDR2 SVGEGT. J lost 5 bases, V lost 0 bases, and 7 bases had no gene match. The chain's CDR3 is CASSYSTAGGNEQYF. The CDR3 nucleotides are TGTGCCAGCAGTTACTCGACGGCAGGGGGAAACGAGCAGTACTTC.

For the CDR3, the DNA is TGTGCCAGCAGTCCCTCCGGGCTGCCCAATCAGCCCCAGCATTTT. Translation gives CASSPSGLPNQPQHF. The J gene is TRBJ1-5, the V gene TRBV6-5; no reliable D call. V lost 5 bases and J 3 bases, leaving 14 bases between the germline ends. The CDR3 is 15 residues long. Germline V CDR1 and CDR2: MNHEY, SVGAGI.

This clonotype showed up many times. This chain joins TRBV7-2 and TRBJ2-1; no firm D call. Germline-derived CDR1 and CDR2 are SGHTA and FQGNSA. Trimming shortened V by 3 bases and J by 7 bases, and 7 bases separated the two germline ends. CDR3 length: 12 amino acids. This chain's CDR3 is CASSFGWNEQFF. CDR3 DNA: TGTGCCAGCAGCTTTGGGTGGAATGAGCAGTTCTTC.